This T cell receptor (beta chain) is from a study of T cell changes during pregnancy in multiple sclerosis (dated by TCRdb to about 2019). About the investigation overall: The study examined how the T cell repertoire changed over the course of pregnancy in women with multiple sclerosis.

Library creation used the immunoSEQ multiplex PCR assay. As stored in TCRdb, this immuneACCESS dataset retains in-frame rearrangements with V and J assigned. A fraction of the clones does not appear; measured against another copy, unresolved V genes explain less than half of the discrepancy, and the remainder lacks a known reason. The sample yields nearly 45,000 clones; roughly 96% were counted once. Clones ranked in the top ten supply about 0.9% of the sample. Comments on this clone: This receptor's antigen is unknown. No qualities accompany the bases; no much larger clone lies one base away.

The CDR3 holds 15 amino acids from the cysteine to the phenylalanine. Just the 45-base CDR3 DNA is kept, in frame starting at base 1. V loses 3 bases of germline sequence and J loses 4 bases, and the interval between the two ends is 15 bases. CDR1 and CDR2, per the germline V gene, are MDHEN and SYDVKM. The sequence was obtained from a female donor with multiple sclerosis, enrolled in a pregnancy study. The sample consisted of peripheral blood, taken in the second trimester of pregnancy. The rearrangement combines TRBV28 with TRBJ1-2; the best D guess is TRBD1, with 6 bases matching. The CDR3 region: CASSFTGPPSYGYTF. The DNA sequence is given as TGTGCCAGCAGTTTTACAGGGCCTCCCTCCTATGGCTACACCTTC.